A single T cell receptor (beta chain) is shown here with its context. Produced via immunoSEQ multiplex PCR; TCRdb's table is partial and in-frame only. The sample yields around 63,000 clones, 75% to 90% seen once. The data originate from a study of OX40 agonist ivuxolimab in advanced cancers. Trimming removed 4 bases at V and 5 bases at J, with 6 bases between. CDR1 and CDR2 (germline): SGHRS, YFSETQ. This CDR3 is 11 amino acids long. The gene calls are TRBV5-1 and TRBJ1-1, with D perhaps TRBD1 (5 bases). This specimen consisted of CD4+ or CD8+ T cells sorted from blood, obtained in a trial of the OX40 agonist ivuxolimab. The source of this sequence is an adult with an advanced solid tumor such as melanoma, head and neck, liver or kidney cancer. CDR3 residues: CASSGGTEAFF. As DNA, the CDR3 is TGCGCCAGCAGCGGGGGTACTGAAGCTTTCTTT.